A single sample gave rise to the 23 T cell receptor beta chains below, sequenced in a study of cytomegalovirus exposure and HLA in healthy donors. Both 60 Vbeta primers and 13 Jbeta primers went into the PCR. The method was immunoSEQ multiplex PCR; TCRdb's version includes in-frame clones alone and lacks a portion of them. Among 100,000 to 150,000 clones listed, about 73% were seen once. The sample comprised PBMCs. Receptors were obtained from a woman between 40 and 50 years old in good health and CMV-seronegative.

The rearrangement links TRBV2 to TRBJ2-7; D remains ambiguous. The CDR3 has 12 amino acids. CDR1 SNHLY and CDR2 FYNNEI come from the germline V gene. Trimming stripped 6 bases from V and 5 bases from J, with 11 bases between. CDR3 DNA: TGTGCCAGCAGATCAGAATCCCACGAGCAGTACTTC. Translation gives CASRSESHEQYF.

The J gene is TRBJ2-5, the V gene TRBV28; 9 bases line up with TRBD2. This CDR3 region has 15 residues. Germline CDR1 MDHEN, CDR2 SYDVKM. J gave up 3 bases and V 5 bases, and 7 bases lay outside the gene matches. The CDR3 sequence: CASSLGSSGKETQYF. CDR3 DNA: TGTGCCAGCAGTCTCGGTTCTAGCGGGAAAGAGACCCAGTACTTC.

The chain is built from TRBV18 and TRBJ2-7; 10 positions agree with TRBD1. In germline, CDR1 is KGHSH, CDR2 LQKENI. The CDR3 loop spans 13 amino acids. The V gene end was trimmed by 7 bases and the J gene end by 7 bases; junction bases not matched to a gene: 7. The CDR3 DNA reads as TGTGCCAGCTACCCGGGACAGGGGTCGGAGCAGTACTTC. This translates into CASYPGQGSEQYF.

The CDR3 reads CAWSVQLGGDGYTF. In DNA, the CDR3 is TGTGCCTGGAGTGTACAGTTAGGGGGGGATGGCTACACCTTC. The rearrangement joins TRBV30 to TRBJ1-2; D might be TRBD1 (6 bases). V was cut by 0 bases and J by 6 bases, with 14 bases left in between. Germline V gene lookup returns CDR1 GTSNPN and CDR2 SVGIG (reference sequence). The CDR3 is 14 residues long.

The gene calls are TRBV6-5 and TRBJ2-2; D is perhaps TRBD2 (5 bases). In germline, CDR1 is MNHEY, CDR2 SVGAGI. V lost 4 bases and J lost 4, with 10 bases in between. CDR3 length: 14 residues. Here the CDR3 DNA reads TGTGCCAGCAGTTTCCGGACTTTCACCGGGGAGCTGTTTTTT. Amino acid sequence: CASSFRTFTGELFF.

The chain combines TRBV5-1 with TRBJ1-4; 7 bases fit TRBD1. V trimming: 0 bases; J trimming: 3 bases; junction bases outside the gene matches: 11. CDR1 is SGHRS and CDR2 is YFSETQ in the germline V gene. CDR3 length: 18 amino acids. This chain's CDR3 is CASSLEGAVLLANEKLFF. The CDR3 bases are TGCGCCAGCAGCTTGGAGGGGGCAGTTCTCCTAGCTAATGAAAAACTGTTTTTT.

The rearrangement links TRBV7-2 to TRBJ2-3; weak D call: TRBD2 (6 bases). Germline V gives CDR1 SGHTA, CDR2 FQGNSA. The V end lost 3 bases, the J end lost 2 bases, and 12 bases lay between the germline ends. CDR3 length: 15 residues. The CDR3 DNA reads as TGTGCCAGCAGCTTGCGGAGGGAGAACACAGATACGCAGTATTTT. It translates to CASSLRRENTDTQYF.

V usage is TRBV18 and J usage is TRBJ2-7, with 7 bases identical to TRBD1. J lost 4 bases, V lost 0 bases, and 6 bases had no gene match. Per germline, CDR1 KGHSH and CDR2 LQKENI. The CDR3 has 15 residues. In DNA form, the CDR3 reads TGTGCCAGCTCACCACCGAACAGGGGTCCTTACGAGCAGTACTTC. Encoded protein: CASSPPNRGPYEQYF.

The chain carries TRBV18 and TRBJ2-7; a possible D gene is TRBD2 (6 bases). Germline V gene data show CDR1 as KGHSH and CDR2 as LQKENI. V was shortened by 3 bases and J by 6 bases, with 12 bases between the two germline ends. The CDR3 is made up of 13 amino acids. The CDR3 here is CASSPSGDVEQYF. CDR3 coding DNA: TGTGCCAGCTCACCCTCGGGGGACGTCGAGCAGTACTTC.

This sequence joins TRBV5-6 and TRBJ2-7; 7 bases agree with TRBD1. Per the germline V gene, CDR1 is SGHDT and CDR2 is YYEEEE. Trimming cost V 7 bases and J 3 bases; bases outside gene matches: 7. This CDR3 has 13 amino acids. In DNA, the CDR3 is TGTGCCAGCGAAGGACAGGCTGTCTACGAGCAGTACTTC. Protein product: CASEGQAVYEQYF.

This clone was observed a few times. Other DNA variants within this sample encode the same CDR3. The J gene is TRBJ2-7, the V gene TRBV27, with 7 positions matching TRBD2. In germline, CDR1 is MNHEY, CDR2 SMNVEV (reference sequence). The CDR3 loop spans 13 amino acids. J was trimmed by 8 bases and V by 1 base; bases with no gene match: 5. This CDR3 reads CASSLLGGGQQYF. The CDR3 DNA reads TGTGCCAGCAGTTTATTGGGCGGGGGACAGCAGTACTTC.

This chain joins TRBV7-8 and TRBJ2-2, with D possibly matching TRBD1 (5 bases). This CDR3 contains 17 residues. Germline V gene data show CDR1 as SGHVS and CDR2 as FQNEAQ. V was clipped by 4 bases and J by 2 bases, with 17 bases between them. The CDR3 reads CASSSPPGAANTGELFF. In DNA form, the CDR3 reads TGTGCCAGCAGCTCACCTCCTGGGGCAGCCAACACCGGGGAGCTGTTTTTT.

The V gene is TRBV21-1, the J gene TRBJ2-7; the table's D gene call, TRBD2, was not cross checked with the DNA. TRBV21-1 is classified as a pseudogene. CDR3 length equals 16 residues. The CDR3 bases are TGTGCCAGCAGCCCTCTCGGCGACCCGGCGGGCGACGAGCAGTACTTC. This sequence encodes CASSPLGDPAGDEQYF.

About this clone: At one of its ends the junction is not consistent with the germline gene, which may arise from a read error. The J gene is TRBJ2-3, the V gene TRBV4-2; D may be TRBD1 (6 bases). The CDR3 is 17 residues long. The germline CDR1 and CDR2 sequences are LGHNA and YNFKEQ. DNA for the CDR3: TGTGCCAGCAGCCAAGATGGTACAGGGACCAGCACAGATGCGCAGTATTTT. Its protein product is CASSQDGTGTSTDAQYF.

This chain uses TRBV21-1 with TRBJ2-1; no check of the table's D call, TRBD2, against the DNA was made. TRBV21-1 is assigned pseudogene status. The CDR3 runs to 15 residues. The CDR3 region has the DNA TGTGCCAGCACACAGACTAGCGGATCCTACAATGAGCAGTTCTTC. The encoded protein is CASTQTSGSYNEQFF.

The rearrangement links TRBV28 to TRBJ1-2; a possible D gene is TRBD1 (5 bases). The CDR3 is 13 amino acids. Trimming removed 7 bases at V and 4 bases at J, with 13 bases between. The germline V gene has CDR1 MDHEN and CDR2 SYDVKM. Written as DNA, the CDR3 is TGTGCCAGCACCCTAGGACAAGCCTATGGCTACACCTTC. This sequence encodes CASTLGQAYGYTF.

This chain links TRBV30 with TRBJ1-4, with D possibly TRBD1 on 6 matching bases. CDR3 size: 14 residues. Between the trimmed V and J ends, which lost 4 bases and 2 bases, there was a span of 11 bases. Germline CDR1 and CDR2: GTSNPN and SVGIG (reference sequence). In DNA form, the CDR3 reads TGTGCCTGGAACACAGGGTGGACTAATGAAAAACTGTTTTTT. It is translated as CAWNTGWTNEKLFF.

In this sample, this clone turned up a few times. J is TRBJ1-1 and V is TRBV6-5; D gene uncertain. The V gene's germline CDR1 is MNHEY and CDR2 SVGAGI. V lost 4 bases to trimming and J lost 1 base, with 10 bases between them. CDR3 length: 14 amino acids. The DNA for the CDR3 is TGTGCCAGCAGTTTACAGAGAGCGAACACTGAAGCTTTCTTT. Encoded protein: CASSLQRANTEAFF.

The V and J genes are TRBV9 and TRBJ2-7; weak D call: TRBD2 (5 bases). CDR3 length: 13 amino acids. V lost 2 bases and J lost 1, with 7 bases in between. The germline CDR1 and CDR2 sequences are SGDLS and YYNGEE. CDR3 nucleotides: TGTGCCAGCAGCGTCGGGATATCCTACGAGCAGTACTTC. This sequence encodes CASSVGISYEQYF.

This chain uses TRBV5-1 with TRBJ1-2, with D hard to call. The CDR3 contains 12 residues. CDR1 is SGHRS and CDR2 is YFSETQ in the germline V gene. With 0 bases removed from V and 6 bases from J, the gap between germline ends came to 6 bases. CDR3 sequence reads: CASSLVVDGYTF. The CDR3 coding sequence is TGCGCCAGCAGCTTGGTCGTCGATGGCTACACCTTC.

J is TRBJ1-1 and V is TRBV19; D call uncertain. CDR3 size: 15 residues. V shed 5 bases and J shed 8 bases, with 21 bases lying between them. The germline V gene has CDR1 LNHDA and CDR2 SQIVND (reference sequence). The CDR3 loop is CASSEWRASGLEAFF. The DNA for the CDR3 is TGTGCCAGTAGTGAATGGCGGGCTTCGGGCCTAGAAGCTTTCTTT.

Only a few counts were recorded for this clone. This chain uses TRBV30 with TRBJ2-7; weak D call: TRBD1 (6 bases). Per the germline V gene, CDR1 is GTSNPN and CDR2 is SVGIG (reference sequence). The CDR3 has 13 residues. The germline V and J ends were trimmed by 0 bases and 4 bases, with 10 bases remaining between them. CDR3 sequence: CAWSVQGLYEQYF. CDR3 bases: TGTGCCTGGAGTGTTCAGGGGCTTTACGAGCAGTACTTC.

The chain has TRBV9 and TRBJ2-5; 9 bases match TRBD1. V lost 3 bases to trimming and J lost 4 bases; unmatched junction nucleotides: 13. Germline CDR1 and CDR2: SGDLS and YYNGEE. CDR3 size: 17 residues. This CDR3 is CASSAFPTTGGGETQYF. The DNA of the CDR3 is TGTGCCAGCAGCGCCTTTCCCACGACAGGGGGTGGAGAGACCCAGTACTTC.